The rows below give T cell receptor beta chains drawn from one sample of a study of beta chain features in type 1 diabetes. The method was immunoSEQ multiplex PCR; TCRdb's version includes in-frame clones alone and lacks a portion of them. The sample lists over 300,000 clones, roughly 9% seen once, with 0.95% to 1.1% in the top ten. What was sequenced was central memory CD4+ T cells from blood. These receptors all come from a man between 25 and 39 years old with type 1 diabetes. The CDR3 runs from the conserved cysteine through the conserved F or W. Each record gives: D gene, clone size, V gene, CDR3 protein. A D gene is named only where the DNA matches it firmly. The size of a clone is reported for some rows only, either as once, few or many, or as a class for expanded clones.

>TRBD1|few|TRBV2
CASTRQGVSYEQYF
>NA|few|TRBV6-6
CASSYLGRNTEAFF
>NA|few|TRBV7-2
CASSLFARETQYF
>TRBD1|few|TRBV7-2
CASSLTRGDTEAFF
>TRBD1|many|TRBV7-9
CASSFGGTVNTEAFF
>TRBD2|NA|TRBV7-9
CASSLASGGRGNEQFF
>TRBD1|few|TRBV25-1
CASSRDRTYEQYF
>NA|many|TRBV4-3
CASSHGGYTDTQYF
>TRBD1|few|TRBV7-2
CASSLFGQGVSTDTQYF
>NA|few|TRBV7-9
CASSLVSRSGAFF
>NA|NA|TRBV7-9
CASSLDPGAEAFF
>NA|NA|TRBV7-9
CASSLGFYEQYF
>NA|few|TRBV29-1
CSAVTVTTASGSQETQYF
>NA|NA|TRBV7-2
CASSLGVGGPTDTQYF
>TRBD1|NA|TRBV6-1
CASSDGTGVDLYYNEQFF
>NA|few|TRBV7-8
CASSREVLKQFF
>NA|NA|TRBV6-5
CASSSQGGSYEQYF
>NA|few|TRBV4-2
CASSVAGTPLGYTF
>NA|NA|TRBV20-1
CSASDGYGYTF
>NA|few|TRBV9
CASSGNRAGANVLTF
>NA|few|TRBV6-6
CASSERGTQYF
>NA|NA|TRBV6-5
CASRSGKQTEAFF
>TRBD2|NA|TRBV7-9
CASSSSGTSGETQYF
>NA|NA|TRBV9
CASSLGTRTDTQYF
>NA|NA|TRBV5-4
CASSLGEGLDEQYF
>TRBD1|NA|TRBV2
CASRRGTGNEKLFF
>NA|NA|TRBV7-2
CASSPTLAGGNSPLHF
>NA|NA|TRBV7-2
CASSTGGYGAAFF
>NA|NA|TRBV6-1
CASSGWAGSTDTQYF
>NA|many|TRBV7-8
CASSRDEKLFF
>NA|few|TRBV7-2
CASSLTYEQYF
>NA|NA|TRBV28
CASRGIRDGLSYEQYF
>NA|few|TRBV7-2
CASSLSPEGEQFF
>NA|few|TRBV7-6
CASSSGQLAGELFF
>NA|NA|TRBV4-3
CASSHGGVMNTEAFF
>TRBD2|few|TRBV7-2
CASSFRQRGKETQYF
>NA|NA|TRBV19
CASSIQGEGSPLHF
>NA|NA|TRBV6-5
CASRPAGNNSPLHF
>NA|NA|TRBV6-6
CASAAHSYEQYF
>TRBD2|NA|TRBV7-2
CASSSGLAPDTQYF
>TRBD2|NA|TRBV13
CASSLTRPLAGGGDTQYF
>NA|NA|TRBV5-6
CASSLRELAGNTIYF
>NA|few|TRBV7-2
CASSLGTDSNIQYF
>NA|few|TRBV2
CASKGGVYQPQHF
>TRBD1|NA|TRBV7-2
CASSPPTGKMFF
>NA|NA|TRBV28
CASSQPSTERVRGYTF
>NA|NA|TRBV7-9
CASSLGNTGADTQYF
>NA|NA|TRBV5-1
CASSSRALGGTDTQYF
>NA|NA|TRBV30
CAWSLTGNQPQHF